Reported below is one T cell receptor (beta chain). A minimum of 7 million PBMCs was isolated per sample. Total RNA, at least 5 micrograms per sample, was extracted from PBMCs. This record belongs to a study of blood T cells in healthy people across ages. Trimming cost V 7 bases and J 0 bases; bases outside gene matches: 14. The CDR3 has 18 amino acids. Germline assignment: CDR1 MNHEY and CDR2 SVGEGT. The use of a sample-barcoded 5' primer and a J-beta primer mix characterized a second PCR of roughly 6 to 11 cycles. Each sample yielded at least 2.5 million CDR3-containing paired-end reads. MiXCR, run by TCRdb on the 5' RACE reads, gives a single entry per CDR3 protein. The repertoire holds some 1.1 million distinct CDR3 sequences, with roughly two fifths as singletons.

The chain has TRBV6-2 or TRBV6-3 and TRBJ2-4; TRBD1 matches at 8 bases. The receptor was isolated from a man aged 18 to 29 in good health. Sequenced sample: blood. CDR3 amino acids: CASTRGTGNIIAKNIQYF. The CDR3 DNA sequence: TGTGCCAGCACCCGCGGGACAGGCAATATCATAGCCAAAAACATTCAGTACTTC.